This T cell receptor (beta chain) derives from a study of blood T cells in healthy people across ages. Notes on the study in general: Measured against age, TCR beta diversity per million T cells decreased in a roughly linear manner.

Remarks on this clonotype: The antigen is not known.

CDR3 length equals 15 residues. V lost 4 bases, J lost 1 base, and 14 bases lay in between. Germline-derived CDR1 and CDR2 are SGDLS and YYNGEE. For the second PCR, which ran for about 6 to 11 cycles, a sample-barcoded 5' primer and a J-beta primer mix were used. Per sample, CDR3-containing paired-end reads numbered at least 2.5 million. MiXCR, applied by TCRdb to the 5' RACE reads, yields one record per CDR3 protein. The repertoire holds over 1,300,000 distinct CDR3 sequences, with 59% as singletons. The sample, approximately 10 milliliters of peripheral blood, was drawn from each donor. Sequenced input: blood. This chain uses TRBV9 with TRBJ1-1; maybe TRBD1 (6 bases). The receptor was derived from a man in his late teens or twenties in good health. As DNA, the CDR3 is TGTGCCAGCAGCCAGCGGACAGCAGAGAACACTGAAGCTTTCTTT. Translating it yields CASSQRTAENTEAFF. Full variable domain (missing parts from reference TRBV9 and TRBJ1-1): DSGVTQTPKHLITATGQRVTLRCSPRSGDLSVYWYQQSLDQGLQFLIQYYNGEERAKGNILERFSAQQFPDLHSELNLSSLELGDSALYFCASSQRTAENTEAFFGQGTRLTVV.